These 26 T cell receptor beta chains were sequenced from one sample in a study of OX40 agonist ivuxolimab in advanced cancers. The repertoire was sequenced with immunoSEQ multiplex PCR; TCRdb's copy has only in-frame clones and lacks some. The table has about 95,000 clones, about 91% seen once; the top ten hold 2.6%. The sample consisted of CD4+ or CD8+ T cells sorted from blood, taken in a trial of the OX40 agonist ivuxolimab. The receptors were sampled from an adult with an advanced solid tumor such as melanoma, head and neck, liver or kidney cancer.

The rearrangement uses TRBV19 and TRBJ1-1; D not resolved. V was shortened by 9 bases and J by 10 bases, with 12 bases between the two germline ends. Germline CDR1 and CDR2: LNHDA and SQIVND (reference sequence). CDR3 length: 10 amino acids. The DNA of the CDR3 is TGTGCCAGACAAACCGTGGGAGCTTTCTTT. Translating it yields CARQTVGAFF.

This chain links TRBV5-8 with TRBJ1-4; D unclear. CDR3 length equals 13 residues. Between the trimmed V and J ends, which lost 9 bases and 6 bases, there was a span of 15 bases. Germline V gene sequence: CDR1 SGHTS, CDR2 YDEGEE. CDR3 DNA sequence: TGTGCCACGTCTAGAGGGTTTGATGAAAAACTGTTTTTT. It codes for CATSRGFDEKLFF.

The rearrangement joins TRBV11-1 to TRBJ2-1; 9 positions match TRBD1. V shed 5 bases, J shed 2 bases, and the junction held 4 bases outside the gene matches. The germline V gene has CDR1 SGHAT and CDR2 FQDESV (reference sequence). The CDR3 is 15 residues long. CDR3 sequence: CASSLGQGTYNEQFF. CDR3 sequence (DNA): TGTGCCAGCAGCCTCGGACAGGGGACCTACAATGAGCAGTTCTTC.

The V gene is TRBV27, the J gene TRBJ2-3, with D perhaps given as TRBD1 or TRBD2 (6 bases each). V was trimmed by 0 bases and J by 0 bases, leaving 10 bases between them. This CDR3 region has 16 residues. Germline loops: CDR1 MNHEY, CDR2 SMNVEV (reference sequence). CDR3 sequence: CASSLSGGASTDTQYF. The CDR3 coding sequence is TGTGCCAGCAGTTTATCGGGGGGCGCGAGCACAGATACGCAGTATTTT.

The chain has TRBV7-9 and TRBJ2-1; the match to TRBD2 covers 11 bases. This CDR3 has 18 residues. Germline-derived CDR1 and CDR2 are SEHNR and FQNEAQ (reference sequence). V gave up 2 bases and J gave up 0 bases; unmatched junction bases: 6. CDR3 nucleotide sequence: TGTGCCAGCAGCTTACGTGCTAGCGGGAGGAACTCCTACAATGAGCAGTTCTTC. This encodes CASSLRASGRNSYNEQFF.

The rearrangement joins TRBV15 to TRBJ2-5; 10 bases align to TRBD2. This CDR3 contains 17 residues. CDR1 LNHNV and CDR2 YYDKDF come from the germline V gene (reference sequence). J gave up 0 bases and V 3 bases, and 7 bases lay outside the gene matches. CDR3 nucleotides: TGTGCCACCAGCAGGAGACTAGCGGGTTCGTACCAAGAGACCCAGTACTTC. It is translated as CATSRRLAGSYQETQYF.

The chain combines TRBV6-6 with TRBJ2-6; 8 positions agree with TRBD1. The trim removed 10 bases at V and 3 bases at J, leaving 11 bases unmatched. The CDR3 has 16 residues. Germline V gene data show CDR1 as MNHNY and CDR2 as SVGAGI (reference sequence). The CDR3 loop reads CAINSGQASGANVLTF. The CDR3 nucleotides are TGTGCCATAAATTCGGGACAGGCAAGTGGGGCCAACGTCCTGACTTTC.

The V gene is TRBV6-1, the J gene TRBJ1-2; D uncertain. The CDR3 length is 14 residues. Per the germline V gene, CDR1 is MNHNS and CDR2 is SASEGT. V gave up 6 bases and J gave up 5 bases, with 16 bases separating them. This chain's CDR3 is CASRGDIPGYGYTF. CDR3 DNA: TGTGCCAGCAGAGGTGACATACCGGGATATGGCTACACCTTC.

The gene calls are TRBV30 and TRBJ2-2; TRBD2 matches at 10 bases. Per germline, CDR1 GTSNPN and CDR2 SVGIG (reference sequence). This CDR3 has 14 residues. With 0 bases clipped from V and 9 bases from J, the junction kept 4 bases outside the gene matches. The chain's CDR3 is CAWSVLAGSRELFF. The CDR3 bases are TGTGCCTGGAGTGTACTAGCGGGGAGCCGGGAGCTGTTTTTT. The whole variable domain, filled in from reference TRBV30 and TRBJ2-2, reads SQTIHQWPATLVQPVGSPLSLECTVEGTSNPNLYWYRQAAGRGLQLLFYSVGIGQISSEVPQNLSASRPQDRQFILSSKKLLLSDSGFYLCAWSVLAGSRELFFGEGSRLTVL.

The rearrangement joins TRBV28 to TRBJ2-4; maybe TRBD2 (6 bases). Trimming took 6 bases from V and 6 from J, leaving 9 bases between them. The CDR3 is 12 amino acids. Germline V gene sequence: CDR1 MDHEN, CDR2 SYDVKM. The CDR3 DNA follows: TGTGCCAGCAGCGCGGGGTCAAACATTCAGTACTTC. It codes for CASSAGSNIQYF.

This chain connects TRBV10-3 to TRBJ2-3; D gene uncertain. The V gene's germline CDR1 is ENHRY and CDR2 SYGVKD. This CDR3 has 13 amino acids. V lost 7 bases, J lost 2 bases, and 10 bases lay in between. The CDR3 nucleotides read TGTGCCATCAAGGAAGGAAACACAGATACGCAGTATTTT. Translation gives CAIKEGNTDTQYF.

The CDR3 sequence is CASTRPPAQTGELFF. In nucleotides, the CDR3 is TGTGCCAGCACCCGCCCCCCGGCCCAAACCGGGGAGCTGTTTTTT. The genes are TRBV6-1 and TRBJ2-2; unclear D gene. Germline CDR1 and CDR2: MNHNS and SASEGT. The CDR3 consists of 15 residues. With 7 bases removed from V and 5 bases from J, the gap between germline ends came to 17 bases.

This rearrangement joins TRBV4-2 to TRBJ2-3, with TRBD1 matching 7 bases. V dropped 4 bases and J dropped 5; count of bases not matched to a gene: 9. The germline gives CDR1 LGHNA, CDR2 YNFKEQ. The CDR3 sequence is 15 residues long. DNA for the CDR3: TGTGCCAGCAGCCGAACTGGGACAGAGGTAGATACGCAGTATTTT. Protein product: CASSRTGTEVDTQYF.

The chain is built from TRBV28 and TRBJ1-4, with 7 bases aligning to TRBD1. With V trimmed by 6 bases and J by 0 bases, 4 bases remained unmatched. The CDR3 contains 15 residues. Germline CDR1 MDHEN, CDR2 SYDVKM. The CDR3 DNA reads as TGTGCCAGCAGCACGCAGGGGGCAACTAATGAAAAACTGTTTTTT. This gives the protein CASSTQGATNEKLFF.

V and J are TRBV5-1 and TRBJ2-5; the D is unclear. Germline CDR1 and CDR2: SGHRS and YFSETQ. The CDR3 is 13 residues long. V dropped 1 base and J dropped 1 base, with 5 bases sitting between them. This CDR3 reads CASSLLPQETQYF. The CDR3 bases are TGCGCCAGCAGCTTGTTACCCCAAGAGACCCAGTACTTC.

The V call is TRBV2, the J call TRBJ2-1; 7 nucleotides align to TRBD2. V was clipped by 8 bases and J by 4 bases; unmatched bases: 8. The CDR3 runs to 14 residues. Germline V gives CDR1 SNHLY, CDR2 FYNNEI. CDR3 residues: CASGGSGPYNEQFF. The CDR3 nucleotides read TGTGCCAGCGGTGGTAGCGGGCCTTACAATGAGCAGTTCTTC.

The rearrangement uses TRBV9 and TRBJ2-1, with D perhaps matching TRBD2 (6 bases). Germline loops: CDR1 SGDLS, CDR2 YYNGEE. Between the trimmed V and J ends, which lost 3 bases and 4 bases, there was a span of 14 bases. CDR3 length equals 15 residues. The CDR3 here is CASSGALAGYNEQFF. CDR3 DNA sequence: TGTGCCAGCAGCGGGGCACTAGCTGGGTACAATGAGCAGTTCTTC.

The chain carries TRBV7-2 and TRBJ2-7; the D is unclear. V shed 8 bases and J shed 2 bases, with 13 bases lying between them. The CDR3 consists of 13 residues. Germline CDR1 and CDR2: SGHTA and FQGNSA. CDR3 DNA: TGTGCCAGCCGACGCGCCGGCACCTACGAGCAGTACTTC. Amino acids: CASRRAGTYEQYF.

The V call is TRBV27, the J call TRBJ2-2; 8 nucleotides line up with TRBD1. CDR3 length equals 16 residues. V shed 7 bases and J 8 bases; nucleotides not matched to a gene: 15. The germline CDR1 and CDR2 sequences are MNHEY and SMNVEV (reference sequence). The CDR3 region is CASNKEWTGSLGELFF. The CDR3 DNA reads as TGTGCCAGCAACAAGGAGTGGACAGGGTCGTTGGGGGAGCTGTTTTTT.

V and J are TRBV28 and TRBJ1-2; TRBD1 matches 7 bases. V lost 6 bases, J lost 4 bases, and 8 bases stayed unmatched. CDR3 length: 14 amino acids. Germline V lookup: CDR1 MDHEN, CDR2 SYDVKM. The CDR3 reads CASSQGQAVYGYTF. The CDR3 coding sequence is TGTGCCAGCAGCCAAGGACAGGCGGTCTATGGCTACACCTTC.

The chain joins TRBV7-2 to TRBJ1-1, with D uncertain. Trimming cost V 1 base and J 8 bases, with 8 bases left between them. This CDR3 is built from 12 residues. Looked up from germline, CDR1 is SGHTA and CDR2 is FQGNSA. Written as DNA, the CDR3 is TGTGCCAGCAGCTTAGACGTTGGAGAAGCTTTCTTT. It encodes CASSLDVGEAFF.

CDR3 DNA sequence: TGTGCCAGCAGCTTATGGACGCGGGGAGGGACCCAGTACTTC. This translates into CASSLWTRGGTQYF. The chain uses TRBV7-2 and TRBJ2-5; tentative D call: TRBD2 (6 bases). V was cut by 2 bases and J by 7 bases, with 14 bases left in between. CDR1 SGHTA and CDR2 FQGNSA come from the germline V gene. The CDR3 has 14 residues.

This chain connects TRBV7-2 to TRBJ1-2; D gene unclear. The CDR3 is made up of 14 amino acids. Germline values: CDR1 SGHTA, CDR2 FQGNSA. Trimming pared 5 bases from V and 2 bases from J, leaving 12 bases between. CDR3 loop: CASSQFPGNYGYTF. In DNA form, the CDR3 reads TGTGCCAGCAGCCAATTTCCGGGGAACTATGGCTACACCTTC.

The chain couples TRBV9 to TRBJ1-2; no clear D. Germline loops: CDR1 SGDLS, CDR2 YYNGEE. Trimming took off 7 bases at V and 13 bases at J, with 8 bases between the two ends. This CDR3 region has 8 residues. The CDR3 reads CASFGCTF. The CDR3 nucleotides are TGTGCCAGCTTCGGGTGCACCTTC. Using reference TRBV9 and TRBJ1-2 for the parts outside the CDR3, the full variable domain is DSGVTQTPKHLITATGQRVTLRCSPRSGDLSVYWYQQSLDQGLQFLIQYYNGEERAKGNILERFSAQQFPDLHSELNLSSLELGDSALYFCASFGCTFGSGTRLTVV.

The chain uses TRBV6-5 and TRBJ1-1; D possibly corresponds to TRBD1 (6 bases). The ends were cut back, 6 bases at V and 11 bases at J, with 19 bases in the middle. CDR3 length: 13 residues. The V gene's germline CDR1 is MNHEY and CDR2 SVGAGI. The CDR3: CASSTIDRWRAFF. The CDR3 DNA is TGTGCCAGCAGCACGATTGACAGGTGGAGGGCTTTCTTT.

The gene calls are TRBV6-1 and TRBJ1-5; no firm D call. Germline V gives CDR1 MNHNS, CDR2 SASEGT. This CDR3 spans 14 amino acids. V dropped 6 bases and J dropped 6 bases, with 15 bases sitting between them. The CDR3 spells CASRDRFIAQPQHF. The CDR3 nucleotides are TGTGCCAGCAGGGACCGGTTCATTGCTCAGCCCCAGCATTTT.